These 19 T cell receptor beta chains share one sample of origin, sequenced in a study of Graves' ophthalmopathy and Graves' hyperthyroidism. The study amplified TCR beta CDR3 regions using RNA transcripts. The first-round RT-PCR employed HTBI primers together with the Qiagen OneStep RT-PCR kit. A multiplex PCR was then performed as the second round. MiXCR, applied by TCRdb to the multiplex PCR reads, yields one record per CDR3 protein. This table has 650,000 to 900,000 distinct CDR3 sequences, 35% to 50% appearing once. The sequenced material came from peripheral blood. Source of these receptors: an adult man with Graves' ophthalmopathy.

V and J are TRBV20-1 and TRBJ1-6; possibly TRBD1 for D (6 bases). The length of the CDR3 is 14 residues. The V gene's germline CDR1 is DFQATT and CDR2 SNEGSKA (reference sequence). The V and J ends lost 6 bases and 9 bases respectively, with 18 bases between them. CDR3 nucleotide sequence: TGCAGTGCCCAGCCGCAAGGGGGAAGTTCACCCCTCCACTTT. Amino acids: CSAQPQGGSSPLHF.

This clonotype was picked up many times. The CDR3 DNA follows: TGCGCCAGCAGTGAGTCGGGGGACTCGAAGCAGTACTTC. Amino acids: CASSESGDSKQYF. The rearrangement joins TRBV10-1 to TRBJ2-7; D perhaps matches TRBD2 (6 bases). Germline assignment: CDR1 WNHNN and CDR2 SYGVQD (reference sequence). The CDR3 runs 13 residues. V lost 0 bases and J 8 bases, leaving 11 bases between the germline ends.

The chain uses TRBV2 and TRBJ2-7; unclear D gene. CDR3 length equals 14 residues. The germline CDR1 and CDR2 sequences are SNHLY and FYNNEI. V shed 6 bases and J shed 2 bases, with 14 bases lying between them. The CDR3 loop is CASSWEGSPYEQYF. Written as DNA, the CDR3 is TGTGCCAGCAGCTGGGAAGGGTCTCCCTACGAGCAGTACTTC.

The chain couples TRBV5-1 to TRBJ1-2, with 7 bases lining up with TRBD1. CDR1 SGHRS and CDR2 YFSETQ come from the germline V gene. V gave up 0 bases and J gave up 6 bases; unmatched junction bases: 5. The CDR3 consists of 14 residues. The CDR3 loop reads CASSLAIQGDGYTF. The CDR3 DNA sequence: TGCGCCAGCAGCTTGGCAATTCAGGGGGATGGCTACACCTTC.

The table lists this clonotype with many counts. This sequence joins TRBV29-1 and TRBJ1-2, with a tentative D call TRBD1 (6 bases). The germline gives CDR1 SQVTM, CDR2 ANQGSEA. The CDR3 loop spans 13 amino acids. Trimming pared 3 bases from V and 8 bases from J, leaving 16 bases between. The CDR3 sequence: CSVDRGAKGGYTF. CDR3 sequence (DNA): TGCAGCGTTGACCGGGGGGCTAAGGGAGGCTACACCTTC.

The V gene is TRBV7-9, the J gene TRBJ2-7; D gene unclear. The V end lost 2 bases, the J end lost 3 bases, and 14 bases lay between the germline ends. Germline loops: CDR1 SEHNR, CDR2 FQNEAQ (reference sequence). The CDR3 is 15 residues long. The CDR3 region is CASSLRPSYLYEQYF. The DNA of the CDR3 is TGTGCCAGCAGCTTAAGGCCGTCTTATCTCTACGAGCAGTACTTC.

This chain connects TRBV20-1 to TRBJ1-1; the D gene is possibly TRBD1 (6 bases). This CDR3 comprises 13 residues. Per the germline V gene, CDR1 is DFQATT and CDR2 is SNEGSKA (reference sequence). Trimming cost V 5 bases and J 4 bases, with 14 bases left between them. CDR3 nucleotide sequence: TGCAGTGCTGATACAGGGCGTTTCACTGAAGCTTTCTTT. Its protein is CSADTGRFTEAFF.

Comment on this clonotype: Sequence at one end of the junction differs from germline and may be a read error. The rearrangement joins TRBV10-3 to TRBJ2-6; TRBD1 is a possible D gene (5 bases). The germline V gene encodes CDR1 ENHRY and CDR2 SYGVKD. This CDR3 comprises 17 residues. The CDR3 reads CASSGTPQVSGANVLTF. The CDR3 DNA is TGTGCCAGCAGTGGAACACCACAGGTCTCTGGGGCCAACGTCCTGACTTTC.

The gene calls are TRBV29-1 and TRBJ2-5, with 7 bases matching TRBD1. This CDR3 is built from 13 residues. CDR1 is SQVTM and CDR2 is ANQGSEA in the germline V gene. The CDR3 DNA reads as TGCAACGAACAGGGGAGCGGCCGGGAGACCCAGTACTTC. As protein: CNEQGSGRETQYF.

Of note for this clonotype: This may stem from a read error, because a much larger clone lies one nucleotide away. The conserved final phenylalanine or tryptophan is absent from the CDR3, which likely points to a read error. The gene calls are TRBV24-1 and TRBJ1-5, with a tentative D call TRBD1 (6 bases). CDR1 and CDR2 (germline): KGHDR, SFDVKD. Trimming took 11 bases from V and 2 from J, leaving 18 bases between them. The CDR3 is 15 amino acids. The CDR3 DNA is TGTGCCAGCAGACCCAGGGGTGGTGGCAATCAGCCCCAGCATTTA. Translated, it gives CASRPRGGGNQPQHL.

This clonotype was picked up a small number of times. This chain joins TRBV7-9 and TRBJ1-4; D unresolved. Trimming cost V 5 bases and J 8 bases, with 15 bases left between them. The CDR3 spans 14 residues. Germline V CDR1 and CDR2: SEHNR, FQNEAQ (reference sequence). The CDR3 nucleotides read TGTGCCAGCAGCGTTGAGGGCTTTGGGGAAAAACTGTTTTTT. It yields the protein CASSVEGFGEKLFF.

This clonotype appeared many times. The rearrangement links TRBV24-1 to TRBJ1-5, with 10 bases matching TRBD1. The CDR3 runs 15 residues. The V segment lost 11 bases and the J segment 3 bases; nucleotides outside the gene matches: 9. Germline V gene sequence: CDR1 KGHDR, CDR2 SFDVKD. Written as DNA, the CDR3 is TGTGCCAGCAGGACCGGGACAGGGGACAATCAGCCCCAGCATTTT. Encoded protein: CASRTGTGDNQPQHF.

This clonotype appeared once. It is likely a read error, because the conserved phenylalanine at the end of the CDR3 is missing. The rearrangement joins TRBV24-1 to TRBJ2-5; 8 bases match TRBD1. The CDR3 loop spans 14 amino acids. The V gene end was trimmed by 9 bases and the J gene end by 5 bases; junction bases not matched to a gene: 10. The germline CDR1 and CDR2 sequences are KGHDR and SFDVKD. This CDR3 is CATSRTGRAETQYV. The CDR3 region has the DNA TGTGCCACCTCCAGGACAGGGCGAGCGGAGACCCAGTACGTC.

With respect to this clonotype: A junction end diverges from the germline sequence, so it may reflect a read error. DNA of the CDR3: TGTGCCACCACTTCAGGGGCCGAGCAGTACTTC. It yields the protein CATTSGAEQYF. The chain recombines TRBV10-1 with TRBJ2-7; D is possibly TRBD1 (6 bases). In germline, CDR1 is WNHNN, CDR2 SYGVQD (reference sequence). The CDR3 is made up of 11 amino acids.

J is TRBJ1-1 and V is TRBV2; no firm D call. Germline CDR1 SNHLY, CDR2 FYNNEI. This CDR3 is built from 9 residues. Trimming removed 2 bases from V and 13 bases from J, with 5 bases in between. The CDR3 loop is CASSEWDFF. CDR3 sequence (DNA): TGTGCCAGCAGTGAATGGGATTTCTTT. The full variable domain, rest sourced from reference TRBV2 and TRBJ1-1, is EPEVTQTPSHQVTQMGQEVILRCVPISNHLYFYWYRQILGQKVEFLVSFYNNEISEKSEIFDDQFSVERPDGSNFTLKIRSTKLEDSAMYFCASSEWDFFGQGTRLTVV.

V is TRBV19 and J is TRBJ1-1, with 7 positions matching TRBD1. Germline lookup yields CDR1 LNHDA and CDR2 SQIVND (reference sequence). V lost 4 bases and J lost 0; bases outside the gene matches: 8. The CDR3 runs to 16 residues. The CDR3 DNA sequence: TGTGCCAGTAGTACACATGCGGGACAGATGAACACTGAAGCTTTCTTT. Encoded protein: CASSTHAGQMNTEAFF.

This clonotype was observed at least ten times. The rearrangement joins TRBV2 to TRBJ1-1, with 8 bases fitting TRBD1. The CDR3 loop spans 15 amino acids. Trimming took 7 bases from V and 1 from J; bases not matched to a gene: 8. Germline V gives CDR1 SNHLY, CDR2 FYNNEI. The CDR3 DNA reads TGTGCCAGCACCCGGACAGGGCCCCCGAACACTGAAGCTTTCTTT. Its translation is CASTRTGPPNTEAFF.

As concerns this clonotype: A much more abundant neighbour one base away suggests this may be a read error. The J gene is TRBJ1-5, the V gene TRBV19; TRBD1 matches at 7 bases. J lost 6 bases, V lost 3 bases, and 5 bases had no gene match. The CDR3 contains 14 residues. CDR1 LNHDA and CDR2 SQIVND come from the germline V gene (reference sequence). CDR3 amino acids: CASSIERQGQPQHF. The CDR3 DNA sequence: TGTGCCAGTAGTATCGAGAGACAGGGTCAGCCCCAGCATTTT.

The chain carries TRBV9 and TRBJ2-2, with D unclear. Germline-derived CDR1 and CDR2 are SGDLS and YYNGEE. CDR3 length: 16 amino acids. The ends were cut back, 0 bases at V and 4 bases at J, with 13 bases in the middle. Written as DNA, the CDR3 is TGTGCCAGCAGCGTAGGCCGGCAGGCGAGCACCGGGGAGCTGTTTTTT. Amino acids: CASSVGRQASTGELFF.